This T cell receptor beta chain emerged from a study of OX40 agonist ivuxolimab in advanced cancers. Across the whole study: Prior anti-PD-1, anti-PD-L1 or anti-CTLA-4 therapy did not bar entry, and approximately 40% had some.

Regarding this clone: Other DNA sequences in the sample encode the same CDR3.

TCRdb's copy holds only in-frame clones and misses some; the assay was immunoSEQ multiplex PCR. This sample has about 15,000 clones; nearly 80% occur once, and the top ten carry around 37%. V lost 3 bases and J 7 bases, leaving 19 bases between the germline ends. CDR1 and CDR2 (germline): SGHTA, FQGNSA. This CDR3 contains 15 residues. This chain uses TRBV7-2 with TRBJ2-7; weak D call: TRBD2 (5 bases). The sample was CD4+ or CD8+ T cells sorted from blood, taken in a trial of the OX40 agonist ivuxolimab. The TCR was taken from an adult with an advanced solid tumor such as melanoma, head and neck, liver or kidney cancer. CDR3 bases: TGTGCCAGCAGCTTCCGGGCGGGTCGGGCTCAAGAGCAGTACTTC. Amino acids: CASSFRAGRAQEQYF.